This T cell receptor (beta chain) was identified in a study of blood T cell repertoires in COVID-19. Across the study: COVID-19 samples collected from the United States, Italy and Spain covered acute and convalescent phases. PBMCs, B-cell-depleted T cells, or T cells provided the cDNA or gDNA that made up the material.

In the authors' workflow: The authors estimated nucleated cell counts from reference gene primer amplification. Sequenced by immunoSEQ multiplex PCR; TCRdb stores in-frame clones only, minus some. V and J calls and clone size are given by that table; D and trimming were obtained from the DNA. Of 250,000 to 350,000 clones in the sample, about 84% were seen once. The germline V gene has CDR1 MNHEY and CDR2 SVGEGT. This CDR3 spans 18 amino acids. Trimming removed 2 bases from V and 4 bases from J, with 21 bases in between. The material sequenced was peripheral blood. The sequence came from a woman aged 45-60 years with acute or convalescent COVID-19. The chain recombines TRBV6-2 or TRBV6-3 with TRBJ1-5; a possible D gene is TRBD1 (5 bases). CDR3 nucleotides: TGTGCCAGCAGTTACCCAACCCTTGAGTCGGGGGGGAATCAGCCCCAGCATTTT. Protein: CASSYPTLESGGNQPQHF.